This T cell receptor (beta chain) stems from a study of patients and donors after allogeneic stem cell transplantation. TCRdb re-analysed the RT-PCR reads in MiXCR, keeping a single row per CDR3 protein. The sample lists 70,000 or so distinct CDR3 sequences; more than 20% were seen once. This receptor was taken from a human donor who was either an allogeneic HSCT recipient or a stem cell or donor lymphocyte infusion donor (not recorded which). It is not recorded whose cells these are; they may come from a transplant donor. The sequencing input was blood, either unsorted or a sorted T cell fraction (not recorded which).

The CDR3 DNA follows: TGTGCCAGCACCCGACAAAACACCGGGGAGCTGTTTTTT. It yields the protein CASTRQNTGELFF. This chain links TRBV12-3 or TRBV12-4 with TRBJ2-2, with D unclear. V lost 7 bases to trimming and J lost 2 bases, with 8 bases between them. The CDR3 sequence is 13 residues long.